These T cell receptor beta chains were read from a single sample in a study of blood T cell repertoires in COVID-19. The table came from immunoSEQ multiplex PCR; TCRdb's copy has only in-frame clones and leaves some out. The sample holds about 150,000 clones, under 85% seen once. Sequencing used peripheral blood. The receptors come from a woman older than 75 with acute or convalescent COVID-19. The CDR3 runs from the conserved cysteine through the conserved F or W. Fields, in order: D gene, clone size, V gene, J gene, CDR3 protein, CDR3 DNA. D genes are given only for firm matches. Only part of the rows carry a size: once, few, many, or a class if the clone is expanded.

TRBD1	-	TRBV30	TRBJ1-4	CALGQAANEKLFF	TGTGCCTTAGGACAGGCAGCTAATGAAAAACTGTTTTTT
-	-	TRBV5-1	TRBJ2-3	CASSLANPRTDTQYF	TGCGCCAGCAGCTTGGCCAATCCCCGCACAGATACGCAGTATTTT
-	-	TRBV7-9	TRBJ2-3	CASSLVGGGPTDTQYF	TGTGCCAGCAGCTTAGTAGGTGGCGGGCCCACAGATACGCAGTATTTT
-	-	TRBV6-2/TRBV6-3	TRBJ1-2	CASSYSGRAVMPYGYTF	TGTGCCAGCAGTTACTCAGGCAGGGCCGTGATGCCGTATGGCTACACCTTC
TRBD2	-	TRBV19	TRBJ2-3	CATRLAGGLDTQYF	TGTGCCACTCGACTAGCGGGGGGGTTGGATACGCAGTATTTT
TRBD2	-	TRBV3-1/TRBV3-2	TRBJ2-2	CASSQEGLAGNTGELFF	TGTGCCAGCAGCCAAGAGGGTCTAGCGGGTAACACCGGGGAGCTGTTTTTT
-	-	TRBV6-2/TRBV6-3	TRBJ1-3	CASSLDSSGNTIYF	TGTGCCAGCAGTTTGGACAGCTCTGGAAACACCATATATTTT
-	-	TRBV4-2	TRBJ1-1	CASSQEQGRNTEAFF	TGTGCCAGCAGCCAAGAACAGGGTCGGAACACTGAAGCTTTCTTT
-	-	TRBV7-8	TRBJ2-6	CASSWRGGSGANVLTF	TGTGCCAGCAGCTGGAGGGGGGGCTCTGGGGCCAACGTCCTGACTTTC
TRBD1	-	TRBV29-1	TRBJ1-4	CSGTGSNEKLFF	TGCAGCGGGACAGGAAGTAATGAAAAACTGTTTTTT
-	-	TRBV2	TRBJ2-3	CASSEEGASNPNTQYF	TGTGCCAGCAGTGAAGAAGGGGCCTCAAATCCAAATACGCAGTATTTT
TRBD2	-	TRBV18	TRBJ2-7	CASSIAGDRYEQYF	TGTGCCAGCTCAATAGCGGGAGATAGGTACGAGCAGTACTTC
-	few	TRBV27	TRBJ2-3	CASSLQGSSTDTQYF	TGTGCCAGCAGTTTACAGGGGTCAAGCACAGATACGCAGTATTTT
-	-	TRBV9	TRBJ2-3	CASSVEGGARTDTQYF	TGTGCCAGCAGCGTAGAGGGCGGGGCGCGCACAGATACGCAGTATTTT
-	-	TRBV20-1	TRBJ2-1	CSFFYRNEQFF	TGCAGTTTCTTTTACCGGAATGAGCAGTTCTTC
-	-	TRBV11-3	TRBJ1-6	CASSKNTFNSPLHF	TGTGCCAGCAGCAAGAATACTTTTAATTCACCCCTCCACTTT
-	-	TRBV4-2	TRBJ1-1	CASSQDPFPDSTEAFF	TGTGCCAGCAGCCAAGATCCCTTTCCGGACTCTACTGAAGCTTTCTTT
TRBD1	once	TRBV5-8	TRBJ2-7	CASSSDRGSYEQYF	TGTGCCAGCAGCTCGGACAGGGGTTCCTACGAGCAGTACTTC
TRBD1	-	TRBV25-1	TRBJ1-2	CASSENGGDRGSGYTF	TGTGCCAGCAGTGAAAATGGGGGGGACAGGGGTTCTGGCTACACCTTC
-	-	TRBV3-1/TRBV3-2	TRBJ2-3	CASSQDLLDTQYF	TGTGCCAGCAGCCAAGATCTTCTCGATACGCAGTATTTT
-	once	TRBV10-3	TRBJ1-3	CAISNSGNTIYF	TGTGCCATCAGCAACTCTGGAAACACCATATATTTT
TRBD1	-	TRBV27	TRBJ1-5	CASSSTGGNQPQHF	TGTGCCAGCAGTTCCACAGGGGGGAATCAGCCCCAGCATTTT
-	-	TRBV7-9	TRBJ1-4	CASSVWRQRGEKLFF	TGTGCCAGCAGCGTTTGGCGACAAAGGGGTGAAAAACTGTTTTTT
TRBD1	-	TRBV9	TRBJ1-2	CASSLEGTGGYGYTF	TGTGCCAGCAGCCTTGAAGGAACAGGGGGTTATGGCTACACCTTC
TRBD1	-	TRBV30	TRBJ1-6	CAWRTPTGGFNSPLHF	TGTGCCTGGAGGACACCCACAGGGGGCTTTAATTCACCCCTCCACTTT
TRBD1	-	TRBV5-1	TRBJ1-2	CASSLGTDVYGYTF	TGCGCCAGCAGCTTAGGGACAGATGTTTATGGCTACACCTTC
TRBD1	-	TRBV11-2	TRBJ1-4	CASSSRGQGEKLFF	TGTGCCAGCAGCTCCAGGGGGCAGGGTGAAAAACTGTTTTTT
TRBD1	-	TRBV3-1/TRBV3-2	TRBJ1-3	CASSQDPGQGGNTIYF	TGTGCCAGCAGCCAAGATCCAGGACAGGGTGGAAACACCATATATTTT
TRBD1	-	TRBV19	TRBJ2-1	CASSLDRGFMQFF	TGTGCCAGTAGTTTGGACAGGGGGTTTATGCAGTTCTTC
TRBD1	-	TRBV5-4	TRBJ2-7	CASSSGTGDEQYF	TGTGCCAGCAGCTCCGGGACAGGGGACGAGCAGTACTTC
TRBD1	once	TRBV6-5	TRBJ1-2	CASSRQGYGYTF	TGTGCCAGCAGTCGACAGGGGTATGGCTACACCTTC
-	-	TRBV5-1	TRBJ1-3	CASSLDGGEGNTIYF	TGCGCCAGCAGCTTGGATGGCGGAGAGGGAAACACCATATATTTT
TRBD1	-	TRBV7-8	TRBJ1-1	CASSRLGTGGFEAFF	TGTGCCAGCAGTCGTCTCGGGACAGGGGGCTTTGAAGCTTTCTTT
TRBD2	-	TRBV7-3	TRBJ2-7	CASTPGVGLAYEQYF	TGTGCCAGCACCCCTGGGGTAGGACTAGCTTACGAGCAGTACTTC
-	-	TRBV3-1/TRBV3-2	TRBJ2-3	CASSQAVTSRDTQYF	TGTGCCAGCAGCCAGGCGGTCACCTCAAGGGATACGCAGTATTTT
-	-	TRBV6-6	TRBJ2-4	CASSPEKTPGHGDIQYF	TGTGCCAGCAGTCCCGAAAAGACCCCGGGACACGGGGACATTCAGTACTTC
TRBD1	-	TRBV7-2	TRBJ1-6	CASRGGANPNSPLHF	TGTGCCAGCAGAGGGGGCGCAAATCCGAATTCACCCCTCCACTTT
-	-	TRBV30	TRBJ2-6	CAHRHFSGANVLTF	TGTGCCCATCGACATTTCTCTGGGGCCAACGTCCTGACTTTC
-	few	TRBV13	TRBJ1-1	CASSFQGAGGTEAFF	TGTGCCAGCAGCTTTCAGGGAGCGGGGGGCACTGAAGCTTTCTTT
TRBD1	once	TRBV7-2	TRBJ1-6	CASSPTGGRSPLHF	TGTGCCAGCAGCCCAACAGGGGGCCGTTCACCCCTCCACTTT